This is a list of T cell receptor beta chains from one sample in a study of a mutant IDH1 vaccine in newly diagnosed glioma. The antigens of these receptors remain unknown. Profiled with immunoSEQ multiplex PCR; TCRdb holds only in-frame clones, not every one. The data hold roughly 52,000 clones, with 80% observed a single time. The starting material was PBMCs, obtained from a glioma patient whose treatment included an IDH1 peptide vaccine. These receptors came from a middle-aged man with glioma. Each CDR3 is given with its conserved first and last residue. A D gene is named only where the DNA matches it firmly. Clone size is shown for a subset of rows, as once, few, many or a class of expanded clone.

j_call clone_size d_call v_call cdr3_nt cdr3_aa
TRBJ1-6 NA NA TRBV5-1 TGCGCCAGCAGCCAGGGGCACAGGGACGTTGAGAATTCACCCCTCCACTTT CASSQGHRDVENSPLHF
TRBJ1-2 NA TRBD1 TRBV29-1 TGCAGCGTACTACCAGGGGGACACTATGGCTACACCTTC CSVLPGGHYGYTF
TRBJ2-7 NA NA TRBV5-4 TGTGCCAGCAGCCCCGGCCGGACGTCCTACGAGCAGTACTTC CASSPGRTSYEQYF
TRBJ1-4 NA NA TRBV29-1 TGCAGCGTTGTGATTTTAGAAAAACTGTTTTTT CSVVILEKLFF
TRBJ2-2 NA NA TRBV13 TGTGCCAGCAGTGGGGGCATCACCGGGGAGCTGTTTTTT CASSGGITGELFF
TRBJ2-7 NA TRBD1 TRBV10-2 TGCGCCATCGGACAGGGGACCGAGCAGTACTTC CAIGQGTEQYF
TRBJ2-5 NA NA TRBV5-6 TGTGCCAGCGGATTGACAGACCTCAAGAAGACCCAGTACTTC CASGLTDLKKTQYF
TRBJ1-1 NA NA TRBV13 TGTGCCAGCAGCTTACCCGGGGCGGCTGAAGCTTTCTTT CASSLPGAAEAFF
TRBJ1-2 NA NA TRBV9 TGTGCCAGCAGCGCTTTGGGGGATGGCTACACCTTC CASSALGDGYTF
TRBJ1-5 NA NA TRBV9 TGTGCCAGCAGCGTAGTCGGAGGACTGGGGGAGCCCCAGCATTTT CASSVVGGLGEPQHF
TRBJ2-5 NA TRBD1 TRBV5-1 TGCGCCAGCAGTTACCCGGGACAGGGGCAAGAGACCCAGTACTTC CASSYPGQGQETQYF
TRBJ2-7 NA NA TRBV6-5 TGTGCCAGCAGTTACCCAGGCTCCTACGAGCAGTACTTC CASSYPGSYEQYF
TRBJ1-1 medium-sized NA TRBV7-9 TGTGCCAGCAGCTTAGTGTCCCAGGGCCCCTTGAACACTGAAGCTTTCTTT CASSLVSQGPLNTEAFF
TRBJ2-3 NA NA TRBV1 TGCACCAGCAGCCAAGACTTCAGGGAATACACAGATACGCAGTATTTT CTSSQDFREYTDTQYF
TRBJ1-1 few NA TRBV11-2 TGTGCCAGCAGCTTAGCTATGGGCTCTGAAGCTTTCTTT CASSLAMGSEAFF
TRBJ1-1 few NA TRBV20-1 TGCAGTGCCACCGGGGGCCCAGAAGCTTTCTTT CSATGGPEAFF
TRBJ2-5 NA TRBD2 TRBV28 TGTGCCAGCAGTCCGGGGGGGCGAGAGACCCAGTACTTC CASSPGGRETQYF
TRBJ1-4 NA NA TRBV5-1 TGCGCCAGCAGCCCCGGGAATAATGAAAAACTGTTTTTT CASSPGNNEKLFF
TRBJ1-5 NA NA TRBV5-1 TGCGCCAGCAGCTTGGGTGGGGCAGATCAGCCCCAGCATTTT CASSLGGADQPQHF
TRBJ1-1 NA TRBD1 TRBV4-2 TGTGCCAGCAGCGCAGGGGGGCCACCCCAGCGTACTGAAGCTTTCTTT CASSAGGPPQRTEAFF
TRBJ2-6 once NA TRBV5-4 TGTGCCAGCAGCTTTCTCTCTGGGGCCAACGTCCTGACTTTC CASSFLSGANVLTF
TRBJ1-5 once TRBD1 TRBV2 TGTGCCAGCAGGCGGGACAGAAATCAGCCCCAGCATTTT CASRRDRNQPQHF
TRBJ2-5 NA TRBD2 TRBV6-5 TGTGCCAGCAGCCCAGAGCCGGGAGGTGAGACCCAGTACTTC CASSPEPGGETQYF
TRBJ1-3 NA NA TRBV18 TGTGCCAGCTCACCTGCCAGCGGCTCTGGAAACACCATATATTTT CASSPASGSGNTIYF
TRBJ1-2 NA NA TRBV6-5 TGTGCCAGCAGCCCGGCAGGGAGATATGGCTACACCTTC CASSPAGRYGYTF
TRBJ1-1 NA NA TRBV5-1 TGCGCCAGCAGCTTGGATTCAGGGAACACTGAAGCTTTCTTT CASSLDSGNTEAFF
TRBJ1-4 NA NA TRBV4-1 TGCGCCAGCAGCCAAGAGGACAAGGGGTGGGGTGAAAAACTGTTTTTT CASSQEDKGWGEKLFF
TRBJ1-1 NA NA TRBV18 TGTGCCAGCTCAGCAGGGGTGGGGAACACTGAAGCTTTCTTT CASSAGVGNTEAFF
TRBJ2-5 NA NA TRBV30 TGTGCCTGGAAGGTCCTGGCGGAGACCCAGTACTTC CAWKVLAETQYF
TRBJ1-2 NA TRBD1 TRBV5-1 TGCGCCAGCAGCTTGGTCGAGACAGGGATTTATGGCTACACCTTC CASSLVETGIYGYTF
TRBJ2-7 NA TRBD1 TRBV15 TGTGCCACCAGCACCGGGGACAGGCTCTCCTACGAGCAGTACTTC CATSTGDRLSYEQYF
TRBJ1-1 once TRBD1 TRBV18 TGTGCCAGCTCACCCGGGACAGGAGCGAACACTGAAGCTTTCTTT CASSPGTGANTEAFF
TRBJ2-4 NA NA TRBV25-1 TGTGCCAGCAGAGAACAGGGAGCCAAAAACATTCAGTACTTC CASREQGAKNIQYF
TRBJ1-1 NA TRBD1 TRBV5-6 TGTGCCAGCAGCGGGACAGGGGGCACTGAAGCTTTCTTT CASSGTGGTEAFF
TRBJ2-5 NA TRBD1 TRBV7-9 TGTGCCGCTTCCGGGACAGGAGCCCTCGGGGGCCAAGAGACCCAGTACTTC CAASGTGALGGQETQYF
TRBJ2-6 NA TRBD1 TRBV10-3 TGTGCCATCAGTGAGAAAGGGACAGGCTCTGGGGCCAACGTCCTGACTTTC CAISEKGTGSGANVLTF
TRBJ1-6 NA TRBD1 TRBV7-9 TGTGCCAGCAGCGGCCAACAGGGGCCTAATTCACCCCTCCACTTT CASSGQQGPNSPLHF
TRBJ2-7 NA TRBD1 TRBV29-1 TGCAGCGCGGGACAGGGCTACGAGCAGTACTTC CSAGQGYEQYF
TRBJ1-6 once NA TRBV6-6 TGTGCCAGTTCTCCCGGGGGAGGTTTCCTTAATTCACCCCTCCACTTT CASSPGGGFLNSPLHF
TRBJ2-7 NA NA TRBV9 TGTGCCAGCAGCGTAAAGACAGCTGGAGAGCAGTACTTC CASSVKTAGEQYF
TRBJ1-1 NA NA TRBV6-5 TGTGCCAGCAGTTACTCCTACACTGAAGCTTTCTTT CASSYSYTEAFF
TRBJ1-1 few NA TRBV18 TGTGCCAGCTCACCGAACGGAAACACTGAAGCTTTCTTT CASSPNGNTEAFF
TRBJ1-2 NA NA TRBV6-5 TGTGCCAGCAGCCCAGCCGGAAGCCAGGCCTATGGCTACACCTTC CASSPAGSQAYGYTF
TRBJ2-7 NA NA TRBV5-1 TGCGCCAGCAGCCTTCCGGGCGGCTACGAGCAGTACTTC CASSLPGGYEQYF
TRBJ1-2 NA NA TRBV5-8 TGTGCCAGTTCCGGGCACCAGAGCTACACCTTC CASSGHQSYTF
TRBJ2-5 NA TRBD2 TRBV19 TGTGCCAGTAGTATGGCCGGGGGGGCCCCCCGGGAGACCCAGTACTTC CASSMAGGAPRETQYF
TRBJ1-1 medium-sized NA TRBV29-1 TGCAGCGTTCTCCACAGCATGAACACTGAAGCTTTCTTT CSVLHSMNTEAFF
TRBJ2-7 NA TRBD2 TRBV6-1 TGTGCCAGCAGTGAAAGCCTAGCGGGGGGGCCTCGTTCGTACGAGCAGTACTTC CASSESLAGGPRSYEQYF
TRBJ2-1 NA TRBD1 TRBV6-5 TGTGCCAGCAGTTACCCCGGGACAGGTAACAATGAGCAGTTCTTC CASSYPGTGNNEQFF
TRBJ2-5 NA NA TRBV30 TGTGCCTGGAGTACGCGGACTACCCAAGAGACCCAGTACTTC CAWSTRTTQETQYF
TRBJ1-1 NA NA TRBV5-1 TGCGCCAGCAGCGGGCAGATGAACACTGAAGCTTTCTTT CASSGQMNTEAFF
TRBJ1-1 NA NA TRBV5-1 TGCGCCAGCAGCTTCGCAGGGGAGAACACTGAAGCTTTCTTT CASSFAGENTEAFF
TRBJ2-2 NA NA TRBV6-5 TGTGCCAGCAGGGCGCCGAAGGCCGGGGAGCTGTTTTTT CASRAPKAGELFF
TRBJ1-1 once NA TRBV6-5 TGTGCCAGCAGTAACGGGCAGACGAACACTGAAGCTTTCTTT CASSNGQTNTEAFF
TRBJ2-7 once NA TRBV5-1 TGCGCCAGCAGCCCTCAGGGTGTGTACGAGCAGTACTTC CASSPQGVYEQYF